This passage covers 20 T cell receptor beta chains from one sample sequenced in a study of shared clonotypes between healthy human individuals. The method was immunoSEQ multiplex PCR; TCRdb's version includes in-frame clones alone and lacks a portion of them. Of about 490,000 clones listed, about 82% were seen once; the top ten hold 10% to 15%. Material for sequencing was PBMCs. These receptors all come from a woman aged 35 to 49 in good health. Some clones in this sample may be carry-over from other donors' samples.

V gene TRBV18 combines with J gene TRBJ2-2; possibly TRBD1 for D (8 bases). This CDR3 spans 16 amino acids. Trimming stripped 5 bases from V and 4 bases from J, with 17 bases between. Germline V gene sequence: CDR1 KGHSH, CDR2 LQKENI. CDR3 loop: CASSSGQGGRTGELFF. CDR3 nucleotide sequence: TGTGCCAGCTCATCAGGACAGGGAGGGCGCACCGGGGAGCTGTTTTTT.

The CDR3 coding sequence is TGTGCCAGCAGGACAGGGGGACATGGCTACACCTTC. Its protein product is CASRTGGHGYTF. The J gene is TRBJ1-2, the V gene TRBV27; 9 positions match TRBD1. CDR3 length: 12 residues. The germline V gene has CDR1 MNHEY and CDR2 SMNVEV (reference sequence). The trim removed 6 bases at V and 6 bases at J, leaving 2 bases unmatched.

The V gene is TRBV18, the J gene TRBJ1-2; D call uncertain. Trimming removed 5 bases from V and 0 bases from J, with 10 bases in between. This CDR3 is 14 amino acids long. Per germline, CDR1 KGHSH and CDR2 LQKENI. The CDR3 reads CASSRSSSNYGYTF. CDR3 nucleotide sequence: TGTGCCAGCTCAAGGTCTTCTTCTAACTATGGCTACACCTTC.

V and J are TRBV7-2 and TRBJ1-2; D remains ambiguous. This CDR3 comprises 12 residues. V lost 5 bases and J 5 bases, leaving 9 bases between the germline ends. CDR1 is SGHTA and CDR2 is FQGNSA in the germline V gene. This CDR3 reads CASSPTSYGYTF. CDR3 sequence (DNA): TGTGCCAGCAGCCCCACTTCTTATGGCTACACCTTC. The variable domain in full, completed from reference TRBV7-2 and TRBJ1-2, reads GAGVSQSPSNKVTEKGKDVELRCDPISGHTALYWYRQSLGQGLEFLIYFQGNSAPDKSGLPSDRFSAERTGGSVSTLTIQRTQQEDSAVYLCASSPTSYGYTFGSGTRLTVV.

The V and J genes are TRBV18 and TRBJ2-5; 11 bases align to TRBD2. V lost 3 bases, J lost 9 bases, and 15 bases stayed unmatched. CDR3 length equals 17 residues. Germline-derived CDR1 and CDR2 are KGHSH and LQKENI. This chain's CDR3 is CASSPPLAGGLGMAQYF. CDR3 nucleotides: TGTGCCAGCTCACCGCCTCTAGCGGGAGGACTAGGAATGGCCCAGTACTTC. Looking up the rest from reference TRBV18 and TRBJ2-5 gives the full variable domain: NAGVMQNPRHLVRRRGQEARLRCSPMKGHSHVYWYRQLPEEGLKFMVYLQKENIIDESGMPKERFSAEFPKEGPSILRIQQVVRGDSAAYFCASSPPLAGGLGMAQYFGPGTRLLVL.

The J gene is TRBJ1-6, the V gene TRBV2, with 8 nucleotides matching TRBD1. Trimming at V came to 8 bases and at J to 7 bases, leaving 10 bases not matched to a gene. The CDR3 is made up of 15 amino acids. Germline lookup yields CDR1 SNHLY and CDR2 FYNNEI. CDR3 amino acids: CASDFTGGGNSPLHF. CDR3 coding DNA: TGTGCCAGCGATTTCACAGGGGGGGGGAATTCACCCCTCCACTTT. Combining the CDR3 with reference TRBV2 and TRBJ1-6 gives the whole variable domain EPEVTQTPSHQVTQMGQEVILRCVPISNHLYFYWYRQILGQKVEFLVSFYNNEISEKSEIFDDQFSVERPDGSNFTLKIRSTKLEDSAMYFCASDFTGGGNSPLHFGNGTRLTVT.

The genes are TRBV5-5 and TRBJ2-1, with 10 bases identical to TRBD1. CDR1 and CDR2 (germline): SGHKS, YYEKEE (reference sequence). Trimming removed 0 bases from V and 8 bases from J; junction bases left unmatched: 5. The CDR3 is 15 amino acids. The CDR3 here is CASSLGQGAHYEQFF. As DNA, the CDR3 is TGTGCCAGCAGCTTGGGACAGGGGGCTCACTATGAGCAGTTCTTC. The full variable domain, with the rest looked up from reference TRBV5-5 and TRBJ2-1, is DAGVTQSPTHLIKTRGQQVTLRCSPISGHKSVSWYQQVLGQGPQFIFQYYEKEERGRGNFPDRFSARQFPNYSSELNVNALLLGDSALYLCASSLGQGAHYEQFFGPGTRLTVL.

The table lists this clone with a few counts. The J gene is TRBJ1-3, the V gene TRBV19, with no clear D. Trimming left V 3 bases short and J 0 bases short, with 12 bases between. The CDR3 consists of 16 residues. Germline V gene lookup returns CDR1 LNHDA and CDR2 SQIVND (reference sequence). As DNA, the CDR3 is TGTGCCAGTAGTATGGGCGGACGCCTCTCTGGAAACACCATATATTTT. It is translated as CASSMGGRLSGNTIYF.

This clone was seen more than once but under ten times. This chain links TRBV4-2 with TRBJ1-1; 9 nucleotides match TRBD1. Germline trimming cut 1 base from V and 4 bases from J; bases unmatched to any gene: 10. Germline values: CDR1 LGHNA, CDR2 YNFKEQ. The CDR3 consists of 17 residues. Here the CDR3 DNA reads TGTGCCAGCAGCCAAGTTGAGGGGTTGACAGGGGGCACTGAAGCTTTCTTT. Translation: CASSQVEGLTGGTEAFF.

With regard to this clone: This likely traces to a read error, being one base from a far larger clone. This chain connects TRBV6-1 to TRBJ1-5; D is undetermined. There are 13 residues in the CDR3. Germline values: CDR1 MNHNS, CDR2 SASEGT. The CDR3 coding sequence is TGTGCCAGCAGTTTAGAGGGATCTCAGCCCCAGCGTTTT. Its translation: CASSLEGSQPQRF.

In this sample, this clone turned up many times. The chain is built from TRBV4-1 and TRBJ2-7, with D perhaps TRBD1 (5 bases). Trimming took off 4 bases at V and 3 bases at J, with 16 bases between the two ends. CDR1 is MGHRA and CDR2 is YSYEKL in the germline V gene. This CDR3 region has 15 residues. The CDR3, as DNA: TGCGCCAGCAGCCCGCGCGACAGAAAACACTACGAGCAGTACTTC. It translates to CASSPRDRKHYEQYF.

The CDR3 reads CASGPKRRAVQYF. CDR3 DNA sequence: TGTGCTAGTGGTCCGAAAAGGAGGGCCGTGCAGTACTTC. This chain uses TRBV12-5 with TRBJ2-7, with D possibly TRBD2 on 6 matching bases. Deletions cut 5 bases from V and 9 bases from J, with 17 bases between. The germline V gene has CDR1 LGHNT and CDR2 FRNRAP. This CDR3 has 13 amino acids.

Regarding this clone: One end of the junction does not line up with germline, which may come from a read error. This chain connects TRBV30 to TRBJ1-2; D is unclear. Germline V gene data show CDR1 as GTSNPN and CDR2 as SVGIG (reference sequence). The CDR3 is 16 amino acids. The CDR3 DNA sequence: TGCGCCCGGAGTGTCAACCCACAGAGGACTCACTATGGCTACACCTTC. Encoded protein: CARSVNPQRTHYGYTF.

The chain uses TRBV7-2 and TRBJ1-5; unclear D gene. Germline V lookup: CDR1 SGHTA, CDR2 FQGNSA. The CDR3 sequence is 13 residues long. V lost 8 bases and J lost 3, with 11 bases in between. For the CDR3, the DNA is TGTGCCAGCTCTTACGACTTCAATCAGCCCCAGCATTTT. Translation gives CASSYDFNQPQHF.

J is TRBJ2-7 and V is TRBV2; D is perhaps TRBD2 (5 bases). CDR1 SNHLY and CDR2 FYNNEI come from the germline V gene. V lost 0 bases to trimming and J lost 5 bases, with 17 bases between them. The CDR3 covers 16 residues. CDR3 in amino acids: CASSEALLGADHEQYF. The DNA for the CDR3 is TGTGCCAGCAGTGAAGCGCTTCTGGGAGCGGACCACGAGCAGTACTTC.

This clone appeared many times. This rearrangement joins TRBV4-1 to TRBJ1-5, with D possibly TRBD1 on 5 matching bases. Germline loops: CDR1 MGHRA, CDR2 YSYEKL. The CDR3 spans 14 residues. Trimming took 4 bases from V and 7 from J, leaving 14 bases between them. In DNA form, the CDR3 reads TGCGCCAGCAGCCTTGGACACCAAGGCCAGCCCCAGCATTTT. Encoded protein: CASSLGHQGQPQHF.

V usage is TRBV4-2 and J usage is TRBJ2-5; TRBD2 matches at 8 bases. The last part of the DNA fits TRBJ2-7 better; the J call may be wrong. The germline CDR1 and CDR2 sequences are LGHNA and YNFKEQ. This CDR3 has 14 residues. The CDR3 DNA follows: TGTGCCAGCAGCGCTTTAGCGGGAAGGGGCGAGCAGTACTTC. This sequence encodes CASSALAGRGEQYF.

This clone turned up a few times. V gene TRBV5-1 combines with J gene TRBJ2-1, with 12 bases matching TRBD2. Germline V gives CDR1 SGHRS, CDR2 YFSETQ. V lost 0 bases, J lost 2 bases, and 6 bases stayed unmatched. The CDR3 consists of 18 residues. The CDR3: CASSLGLAGGSAYNEQFF. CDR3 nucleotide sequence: TGCGCCAGCAGCTTGGGGCTAGCGGGAGGGTCCGCCTACAATGAGCAGTTCTTC. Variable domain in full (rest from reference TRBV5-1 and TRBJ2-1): KAGVTQTPRYLIKTRGQQVTLSCSPISGHRSVSWYQQTPGQGLQFLFEYFSETQRNKGNFPGRFSGRQFSNSRSEMNVSTLELGDSALYLCASSLGLAGGSAYNEQFFGPGTRLTVL.

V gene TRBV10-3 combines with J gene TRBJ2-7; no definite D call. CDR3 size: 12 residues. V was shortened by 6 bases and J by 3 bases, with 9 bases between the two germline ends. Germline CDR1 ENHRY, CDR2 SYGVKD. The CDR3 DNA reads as TGTGCCATCAGGGCGGAACACTACGAGCAGTACTTC. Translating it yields CAIRAEHYEQYF.

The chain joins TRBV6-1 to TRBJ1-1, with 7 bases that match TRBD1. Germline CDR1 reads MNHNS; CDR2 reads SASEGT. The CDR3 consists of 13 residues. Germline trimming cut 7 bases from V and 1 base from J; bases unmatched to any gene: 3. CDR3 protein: CASKTGRNTEAFF. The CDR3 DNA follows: TGTGCCAGCAAGACAGGGAGGAACACTGAAGCTTTCTTT.